The 15 T cell receptor beta chains in this list originate from one sample, sequenced in a study of blood T cell repertoires in COVID-19. The assay was immunoSEQ multiplex PCR, and TCRdb's table has in-frame clones only and misses some. This sample has about 480,000 clones, with 85% to 90% found just once. The material sequenced was peripheral blood. These receptors were collected from a woman in her forties or fifties with COVID-19, enrolled during active disease.

The gene calls are TRBV2 and TRBJ1-2; the match to TRBD1 covers 8 bases. The germline gives CDR1 SNHLY, CDR2 FYNNEI. V was pared by 7 bases and J by 4 bases, with 11 bases of the junction left unmatched. This CDR3 region has 15 residues. CDR3 protein: CASTNGGTGVYGYTF. The DNA of the CDR3 is TGTGCCAGCACCAACGGTGGGACAGGAGTCTATGGCTACACCTTC. Together with reference TRBV2 and TRBJ1-2, the CDR3 gives the full variable domain: EPEVTQTPSHQVTQMGQEVILRCVPISNHLYFYWYRQILGQKVEFLVSFYNNEISEKSEIFDDQFSVERPDGSNFTLKIRSTKLEDSAMYFCASTNGGTGVYGYTFGSGTRLTVV.

The chain couples TRBV1 to TRBJ1-5. TRBV1 is a recognized pseudogene. The CDR3 consists of 15 residues. CDR3 sequence reads: CTSSQVRRRKQPQHF. CDR3 bases: TGCACCAGCAGCCAAGTTCGGAGACGCAAGCAGCCCCAGCATTTT.

The V and J genes are TRBV24-1 and TRBJ1-5, with 8 bases lining up with TRBD1. The CDR3 is 16 residues long. V trimming: 5 bases; J trimming: 3 bases; junction bases outside the gene matches: 8. Looked up from germline, CDR1 is KGHDR and CDR2 is SFDVKD. DNA for the CDR3: TGTGCCACCAGTGCTACCGGGACAGGCCTCAATCAGCCCCAGCATTTT. Protein product: CATSATGTGLNQPQHF.

This clone was seen a handful of times. This sequence joins TRBV7-2 and TRBJ1-1; D not resolved. This CDR3 has 13 amino acids. Deletions cut 3 bases from V and 3 bases from J, with 8 bases between. In germline, CDR1 is SGHTA, CDR2 FQGNSA. CDR3 sequence reads: CASSFDLYTEAFF. CDR3 coding DNA: TGTGCCAGCAGCTTTGACTTATACACTGAAGCTTTCTTT.

J is TRBJ2-7 and V is TRBV19, with TRBD1 matching 7 bases. Per the germline V gene, CDR1 is LNHDA and CDR2 is SQIVND (reference sequence). J gave up 3 bases and V 1 base, and 6 bases lay outside the gene matches. The CDR3 extends over 15 amino acids. CDR3 in DNA: TGTGCCAGTAGTATAGGGACAGGAGATTACTACGAGCAGTACTTC. Amino acid sequence: CASSIGTGDYYEQYF.

The chain joins TRBV30 to TRBJ1-1, with D perhaps matching TRBD1 (5 bases). The V end was cut by 5 bases, the J end by 7 bases, with 23 bases between. From germline, CDR1 is GTSNPN and CDR2 SVGIG (reference sequence). The CDR3 is made up of 15 amino acids. This CDR3 reads CAWGPGRNKAGEAFF. For the CDR3, the DNA is TGTGCCTGGGGGCCAGGGCGGAATAAAGCGGGTGAAGCTTTCTTT.

This sequence joins TRBV24-1 and TRBJ2-1; TRBD1 agrees at 9 bases. Trimming removed 7 bases from V and 0 bases from J; junction bases left unmatched: 3. Germline V lookup: CDR1 KGHDR, CDR2 SFDVKD. CDR3 size: 15 residues. The CDR3 is CATRQTGGSYNEQFF. The CDR3 DNA sequence: TGTGCCACCAGGCAGACAGGGGGCTCCTACAATGAGCAGTTCTTC.

V and J are TRBV4-2 and TRBJ1-5, with D possibly matching TRBD1 (6 bases). In germline, CDR1 is LGHNA, CDR2 YNFKEQ. The CDR3 has 15 amino acids. Trimming removed 2 bases from V and 1 base from J, with 9 bases in between. The CDR3 sequence: CASSQNRESNQPQHF. Here the CDR3 DNA reads TGTGCCAGCAGCCAAAACAGGGAGAGCAATCAGCCCCAGCATTTT.

The V call is TRBV5-4, the J call TRBJ1-2, with 7 bases matching TRBD1. Germline V gives CDR1 SGHNT, CDR2 YYREEE (reference sequence). V dropped 4 bases and J dropped 4; count of bases not matched to a gene: 7. The CDR3 is 14 residues long. DNA of the CDR3: TGTGCCAGCAGCCCGGGGACAGTCCCCTATGGCTACACCTTC. It codes for CASSPGTVPYGYTF. Using reference TRBV5-4 and TRBJ1-2 for the parts outside the CDR3, the full variable domain is ETGVTQSPTHLIKTRGQQVTLRCSSQSGHNTVSWYQQALGQGPQFIFQYYREEENGRGNFPPRFSGLQFPNYSSELNVNALELDDSALYLCASSPGTVPYGYTFGSGTRLTVV.

The chain uses TRBV6-6 and TRBJ1-2; possibly TRBD1 for D (6 bases). CDR1 and CDR2 (germline): MNHNY, SVGAGI (reference sequence). Between the trimmed V and J ends, which lost 2 bases and 4 bases, there was a span of 14 bases. The CDR3 is 15 amino acids. CDR3 region: CASSYTGQTPYGYTF. DNA of the CDR3: TGTGCCAGCAGTTACACTGGACAGACTCCCTATGGCTACACCTTC.

This chain uses TRBV19 with TRBJ1-5, with TRBD1 matching over 8 bases. The CDR3 totals 16 residues. CDR1 and CDR2 from the germline V gene are LNHDA and SQIVND (reference sequence). Losses at the gene ends were 4 bases for V and 0 bases for J; bases not matched to a gene: 5. The CDR3 nucleotides read TGTGCCAGTAGTAGGGGACAGGATCTTAGCAATCAGCCCCAGCATTTT. Protein product: CASSRGQDLSNQPQHF.

V gene TRBV30 combines with J gene TRBJ1-1, with D maybe TRBD1 (6 bases). Germline V CDR1 and CDR2: GTSNPN, SVGIG (reference sequence). The CDR3 sequence is 13 residues long. Trimming cost V 4 bases and J 4 bases, with 13 bases left between them. The CDR3, as DNA: TGTGCCTGGATAACACAGGGTGGCACTGAAGCTTTCTTT. Translated: CAWITQGGTEAFF.

The chain employs TRBV11-2 and TRBJ1-4; TRBD1 is a possible D gene (5 bases). The length of the CDR3 is 16 residues. Trimming removed 5 bases from V and 0 bases from J, with 13 bases in between. Germline-derived CDR1 and CDR2 are SGHAT and FQNNGV. The CDR3 nucleotides are TGTGCCAGCAGCCTAATAGGGGTCGCAACTAATGAAAAACTGTTTTTT. Its protein is CASSLIGVATNEKLFF. The variable domain in full, with the rest retrieved from reference TRBV11-2 and TRBJ1-4, is EAGVAQSPRYKIIEKRQSVAFWCNPISGHATLYWYQQILGQGPKLLIQFQNNGVVDDSQLPKDRFSAERLKGVDSTLKIQPAKLEDSAVYLCASSLIGVATNEKLFFGSGTQLSVL.

The V and J genes are TRBV6-6 and TRBJ2-3; possibly TRBD2 for D (6 bases). V gave up 5 bases and J gave up 0 bases, with 12 bases separating them. The CDR3 loop spans 15 amino acids. Germline V gene data show CDR1 as MNHNY and CDR2 as SVGAGI (reference sequence). CDR3 in amino acids: CASSIRDSSTDTQYF. The CDR3 nucleotides read TGTGCCAGCAGTATCCGGGACTCTAGCACAGATACGCAGTATTTT.

V usage is TRBV6-5 and J usage is TRBJ1-5; 7 bases agree with TRBD1. Germline CDR1 and CDR2: MNHEY and SVGAGI. V shed 6 bases and J 6 bases; nucleotides not matched to a gene: 8. The length of the CDR3 is 14 residues. The CDR3 reads CASRRGLGGQPQHF. The CDR3 DNA is TGTGCCAGCAGAAGGGGGCTGGGTGGTCAGCCCCAGCATTTT.